Given below is one TCR beta chain in context. With 3 bases clipped from V and 5 bases from J, the junction kept 6 bases outside the gene matches. The CDR3 consists of 15 residues. The V gene's germline CDR1 is LNHDA and CDR2 SQIVND (reference sequence). The data were taken from a study of cytomegalovirus exposure and HLA in healthy donors. 13 Jbeta primers and 60 Vbeta primers were used for the PCR. Under the authors' procedure: An analysis performed later counted 74 million or so unique TCR beta chains (roughly 11 million of them shared). Only in-frame clones appear in the TCRdb table, and some are missing; sequencing was by immunoSEQ multiplex PCR. V and J calls plus clone size are reproduced from that table; the DNA served to infer D and trimming. The sample lists 200,000 to 250,000 clones; roughly 84% were seen once.

The chain joins TRBV19 to TRBJ2-1, with TRBD2 matching over 8 bases. Material for sequencing was PBMCs. This receptor was identified in a human donor in good health. The CDR3 loop reads CASSISLAGHNEQFF. CDR3 in DNA: TGTGCCAGTAGTATTTCCCTAGCGGGTCACAATGAGCAGTTCTTC.